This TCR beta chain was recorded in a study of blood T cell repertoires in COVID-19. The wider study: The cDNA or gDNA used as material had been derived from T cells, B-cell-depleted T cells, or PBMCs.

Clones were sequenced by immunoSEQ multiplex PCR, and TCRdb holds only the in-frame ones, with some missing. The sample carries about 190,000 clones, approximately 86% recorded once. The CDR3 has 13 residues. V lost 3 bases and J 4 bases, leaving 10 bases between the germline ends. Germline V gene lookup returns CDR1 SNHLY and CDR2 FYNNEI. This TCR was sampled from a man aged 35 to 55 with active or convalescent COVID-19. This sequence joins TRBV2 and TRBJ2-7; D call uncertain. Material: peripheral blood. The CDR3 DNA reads TGTGCCAGCAGTGAGTTAGAAGTGTACGAGCAGTACTTC. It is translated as CASSELEVYEQYF. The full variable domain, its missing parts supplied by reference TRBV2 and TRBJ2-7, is EPEVTQTPSHQVTQMGQEVILRCVPISNHLYFYWYRQILGQKVEFLVSFYNNEISEKSEIFDDQFSVERPDGSNFTLKIRSTKLEDSAMYFCASSELEVYEQYFGPGTRLTVT.